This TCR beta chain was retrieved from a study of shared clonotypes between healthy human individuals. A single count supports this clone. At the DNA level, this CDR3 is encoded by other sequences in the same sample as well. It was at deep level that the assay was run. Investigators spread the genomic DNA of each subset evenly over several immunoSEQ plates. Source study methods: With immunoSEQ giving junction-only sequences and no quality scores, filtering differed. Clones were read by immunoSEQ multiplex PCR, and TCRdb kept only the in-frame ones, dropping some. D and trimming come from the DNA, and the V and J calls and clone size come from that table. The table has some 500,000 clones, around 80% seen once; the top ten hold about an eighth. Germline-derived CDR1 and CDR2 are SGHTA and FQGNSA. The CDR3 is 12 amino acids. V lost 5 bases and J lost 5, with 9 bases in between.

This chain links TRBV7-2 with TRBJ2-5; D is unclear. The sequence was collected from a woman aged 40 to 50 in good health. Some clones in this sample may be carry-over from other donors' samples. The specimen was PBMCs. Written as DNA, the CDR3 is TGTGCCAGCAGCCCCAGTCGGGAGACCCAGTACTTC. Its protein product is CASSPSRETQYF.